This TCR beta chain stems from a study of a mutant IDH1 vaccine in newly diagnosed glioma (dated by TCRdb to the early 2020s). Notes on the research overall: Vaccination was initiated 4-6 weeks after radiotherapy alone, or concurrently with temozolomide cycles in the chemotherapy-containing groups. Peripheral blood was collected at six visits: V03 (baseline), V05, V07, V10, V12 and V13. Before enrollment, patients had received standard therapy of radiotherapy alone, temozolomide alone, or radiochemotherapy with temozolomide; most received the combination. Longitudinal TCRB deep sequencing was done for 25 to 30 treated patients, wherever samples were available for exploratory analyses. Visit V12 was the week-35 safety follow-up and visit V13 was the week-47 end of study. Of the roughly 31 treated patients, approximately 62% were male and 37.5% were female, and the mean age was approximately 37 years. General conclusions and limits of the study: Selection of PBMC samples for TCRB deep sequencing was based on availability. Across multiple MHC alleles, vaccine-induced immune responses were seen in just over 90% of patients. No apparent relationship was observed between pseudoprogression and alterations in the top peripheral T cell clonotypes detected by TCRB sequencing. The authors stated that sample limitations prevented analyses of patient blood samples from being reproduced.

Regarding this clone: The antigen this receptor binds is unknown. No base-level quality is on record; no much larger clone is a single base apart.

Libraries were built with the immunoSEQ multiplex PCR assay. Rearranged TCR beta chain sequences were amplified with the hsTCRB Kit following the manufacturer's protocol. An Illumina MiSeq was used to sequence the TCRB libraries. As for how the authors treated the data: The proprietary platform of the kit vendor was used for demultiplexing, trimming and gene mapping. This immuneACCESS table, as held by TCRdb, lists in-frame sequences with V and J called but not all clones. Of the missing ones, under half trace to an unresolved V gene in checked studies; the others have no known cause. V, J and clone size are taken as reported in that table, and D and trimming were inferred from the DNA itself. The sample table holds around 30,000 clones, of which approximately 89% were seen once. Jointly, the top ten make up about 2.2% of the sample. The CDR1 and CDR2 encoded by the germline V gene are MNHNS and SASEGT. The CDR3 has 15 amino acids, counting the end cysteine and phenylalanine. The only DNA kept is the CDR3, 45 bases in frame from the first base. Trimming leaves V shorter by 6 bases and J shorter by 4 bases, with the junction holding 4 bases beyond the gene matches.

The time point label for this specimen denotes: week 47, end of study. Every vaccine dose consisted of 300 ug of a 20-mer mutant IDH1 peptide in Montanide, administered subcutaneously together with topical imiquimod. Eight vaccinations were administered to patients in weeks 1, 3, 5, 7, 11, 15, 19 and 23, corresponding to visits V03 through V10. All donors had newly diagnosed IDH1-mutant astrocytomas of WHO grade 3 or 4 that showed loss of nuclear ATRX. The samples were drawn from NOA16, a multicentre, single-arm, open-label phase I trial in Germany that tested a mutant IDH1 peptide vaccine in humans for the first time. Genomic DNA for TCRB sequencing was extracted from EDTA blood using the DNeasy Blood and Tissue Kit.

The clonotype was recovered from a man in his forties with glioma. Specimen: PBMCs, collected from a glioma patient whose treatment included an IDH1 peptide vaccine. The chain is encoded by TRBV6-1 joined to TRBJ2-2, with TRBD2 identical over 11 junction bases. The DNA is as follows: TGTGCCAGCAGCGGACTAGCGGGCTTCACCGGGGAGCTGTTTTTT. This yields the protein CASSGLAGFTGELFF.